This T cell receptor beta chain stems from a study of shared clonotypes between healthy human individuals. Points from the study as a whole: Larger estimated richness was generally recorded for naive subsets relative to memory subsets.

With regard to this clone: The antigen remains unidentified.

The assay was immunoSEQ multiplex PCR, and TCRdb's table has in-frame clones only and misses some. The repertoire holds approximately 980,000 clones, around three quarters seen once, with roughly 1.5% in the top ten. Germline lookup yields CDR1 DFQATT and CDR2 SNEGSKA (reference sequence). The CDR3 consists of 11 residues. Trimming stripped 5 bases from V and 2 bases from J, with 7 bases between. This TCR came from a man younger than 30 in good health. V is TRBV20-1 and J is TRBJ2-7, with a possible D match to TRBD2 (6 bases). Sequenced: memory CD4+ T cells sorted from blood. The subset denotes: CD45RA-negative fraction. The CDR3, as DNA: TGCAGTGCTCGGACTACCTACGAGCAGTACTTC. Protein: CSARTTYEQYF.